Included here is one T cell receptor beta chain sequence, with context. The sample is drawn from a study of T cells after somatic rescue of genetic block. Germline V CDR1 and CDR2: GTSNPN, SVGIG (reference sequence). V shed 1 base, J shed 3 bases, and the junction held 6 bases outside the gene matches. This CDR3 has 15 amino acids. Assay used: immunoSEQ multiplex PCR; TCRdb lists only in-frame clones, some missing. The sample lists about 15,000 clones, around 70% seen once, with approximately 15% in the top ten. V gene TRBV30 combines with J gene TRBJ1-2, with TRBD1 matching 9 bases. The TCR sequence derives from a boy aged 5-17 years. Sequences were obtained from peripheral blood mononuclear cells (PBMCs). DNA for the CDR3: TGTGCCTGGAGTGGGGGACAGGGACGTTACTATGGCTACACCTTC. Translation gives CAWSGGQGRYYGYTF.